This TCR beta chain was retrieved from a study of T-cell reconstitution after alpha-beta-depleted transplantation in children. Preparation of the TCRbeta library used unique molecular identifiers. TCRdb re-derived calls from the PCR reads in MiXCR, one entry per CDR3 protein. The table has over 150,000 distinct CDR3 sequences, around 6.8% seen once; the top ten hold around 2.7%. The CDR3 is 11 residues long. V shed 1 base and J shed 5 bases, with 1 base lying between them. The table lists this clonotype with many counts. The origin of this receptor is a human donor who donated a stem cell graft to a child with Wiskott-Aldrich syndrome. This rearrangement joins TRBV12-3 or TRBV12-4 to TRBJ2-3; D is ambiguous. The source material was PBMCs from the stem cell graft donor, sampled from the stem cell graft. CDR3 nucleotide sequence: TGTGCCAGCAGTTTAGGAGATACGCAGTATTTT. As protein: CASSLGDTQYF.